The rows below give T cell receptor beta chains drawn from one sample of a study of blood T cell repertoires in COVID-19. Data came from immunoSEQ multiplex PCR; TCRdb stores just in-frame clones and leaves some out. The sample has some 130,000 clones, about 78% seen once. Input material: peripheral blood. The receptors derive from a man in his sixties who had recovered from COVID-19. Each CDR3 is given with its conserved first and last residue. D genes are given only for firm matches. The size field is filled for only some rows; it gives once, few, many or a size class.

abundance	j_gene	v_gene	d_gene	CDR3aa	CDR3nt
NA	TRBJ1-2	TRBV28	NA	CASSLFGDGYTF	TGTGCCAGCAGTTTGTTCGGGGATGGCTACACCTTC
few	TRBJ2-3	TRBV27	NA	CASSFTGTDTQYF	TGTGCCAGCAGTTTTACAGGGACAGATACGCAGTATTTT
NA	TRBJ1-4	TRBV5-5	TRBD1	CASSSTGAGEKLFF	TGTGCCAGCAGCTCGACAGGGGCTGGCGAAAAACTGTTTTTT
NA	TRBJ1-2	TRBV4-1	NA	CASSLGGAGDYGYTF	TGCGCCAGCAGTCTGGGGGGGGCAGGGGACTATGGCTACACCTTC
many	TRBJ2-1	TRBV11-2	TRBD2	CASSWRGAGGQQFF	TGTGCCAGCAGCTGGAGGGGGGCGGGGGGCCAGCAGTTCTTC
NA	TRBJ2-7	TRBV7-9	TRBD2	CASSSEAGGPYEQYF	TGTGCCAGCAGCTCAGAGGCGGGAGGGCCCTACGAGCAGTACTTC
NA	TRBJ2-1	TRBV27	TRBD2	CASSLPGSERGGHEQFF	TGTGCCAGCAGTTTACCGGGATCGGAGCGGGGAGGACATGAGCAGTTCTTC
NA	TRBJ2-1	TRBV9	TRBD1	CASSSRTGRNEQFF	TGTGCCAGCAGCTCCCGGACAGGGAGGAATGAGCAGTTCTTC
NA	TRBJ1-1	TRBV6-1	NA	CASSEVLFRDTEAFF	TGTGCCAGCAGTGAGGTTTTGTTCAGGGATACTGAAGCTTTCTTT
NA	TRBJ2-5	TRBV2	NA	CASSDGFQETQYF	TGTGCCAGCAGTGATGGCTTCCAAGAGACCCAGTACTTC
once	TRBJ1-2	TRBV6-5	NA	CALGGGNYGYTF	TGTGCCCTCGGGGGAGGCAACTATGGCTACACCTTC
NA	TRBJ1-4	TRBV7-8	NA	CASSVSEGSNEKLFF	TGTGCCAGCAGCGTCTCGGAGGGATCTAATGAAAAACTGTTTTTT
NA	TRBJ2-3	TRBV5-1	NA	CASSSEPTSTDTQYF	TGCGCCAGCAGCTCCGAACCGACTAGCACAGATACGCAGTATTTT
NA	TRBJ2-1	TRBV5-1	NA	CASSLAQSSSYNEQFF	TGCGCCAGCAGCTTGGCTCAATCGAGCTCCTACAATGAGCAGTTCTTC
NA	TRBJ2-1	TRBV28	TRBD2	CATRSGGALSVSYNEQFF	TGTGCCACCCGGAGCGGGGGGGCCTTGTCCGTTTCCTACAATGAGCAGTTCTTC
NA	TRBJ2-7	TRBV7-2	TRBD2	CASSPGLADPYEQYF	TGTGCCAGCAGCCCGGGACTAGCGGACCCCTACGAGCAGTACTTC
NA	TRBJ1-6	TRBV5-6	NA	CASSNRQANSPLHF	TGTGCCAGCAGCAACCGACAGGCCAATTCACCCCTCCACTTT
NA	TRBJ1-6	TRBV27	TRBD1	CASSPAGQGGNSPLHF	TGTGCCAGCAGTCCGGCAGGACAGGGAGGGAATTCACCCCTCCACTTT
NA	TRBJ1-2	TRBV5-1	TRBD1	CASSSDRVVSGGYTF	TGCGCCAGCAGTTCCGACAGGGTTGTCTCCGGCGGCTACACCTTC
NA	TRBJ2-7	TRBV15	NA	CATSRDRGVYEQYF	TGTGCCACCAGCAGAGATCGGGGAGTGTACGAGCAGTACTTC
few	TRBJ1-1	TRBV5-1	TRBD1	CASSLAEQGIEAFF	TGCGCCAGCAGCTTGGCCGAACAGGGGATTGAAGCTTTCTTT
many	TRBJ1-4	TRBV27	NA	CASSDWGGEGEKLFF	TGTGCCAGCAGCGATTGGGGGGGAGAGGGCGAAAAACTGTTTTTT
NA	TRBJ1-1	TRBV6-5	NA	CASRNRVAEAFF	TGTGCCAGCAGGAACAGGGTAGCTGAAGCTTTCTTT
few	TRBJ1-2	TRBV14	NA	CASSQAGFTGTYYGYTF	TGTGCCAGCAGCCAAGCAGGATTCACCGGGACATACTATGGCTACACCTTC
NA	TRBJ2-5	TRBV24-1	TRBD1	CATSESPGQGQEGTQYF	TGTGCCACCAGTGAATCCCCGGGACAGGGCCAAGAGGGGACCCAGTACTTC
NA	TRBJ2-7	TRBV27	TRBD1	CASSPHPEGASYEQYF	TGTGCCAGCAGTCCCCACCCTGAGGGGGCCTCCTACGAGCAGTACTTC
few	TRBJ1-1	TRBV6-2/TRBV6-3	NA	CASSYLRNTEAFF	TGTGCCAGCAGTTACCTCAGGAACACTGAAGCTTTCTTT
NA	TRBJ2-5	TRBV9	TRBD1	CASSVGKTGGSETQYF	TGTGCCAGCAGCGTAGGAAAAACAGGGGGATCAGAGACCCAGTACTTC
NA	TRBJ2-7	TRBV28	NA	CASSSTSGHAGHEQYF	TGTGCCAGCAGTTCTACCTCCGGCCACGCAGGCCACGAGCAGTACTTC
NA	TRBJ1-2	TRBV7-9	NA	CASSLEGFWGGTF	TGTGCCAGCAGCTTAGAAGGATTCTGGGGCGGCACCTTC
NA	TRBJ1-4	TRBV7-2	NA	CASSRSLPPEKLFF	TGTGCCAGCAGCCGGTCCCTCCCCCCGGAAAAACTGTTTTTT
few	TRBJ1-1	TRBV6-6	NA	CASSYGGVNTEAFF	TGTGCCAGCAGTTATGGGGGGGTGAACACTGAAGCTTTCTTT
NA	TRBJ1-2	TRBV7-2	NA	CASSLEVGQGYGYTF	TGTGCCAGCAGCTTAGAGGTGGGCCAAGGCTATGGCTACACCTTC
NA	TRBJ1-5	TRBV9	NA	CASSVSGGANQPQHF	TGTGCCAGCAGCGTAAGCGGGGGGGCGAATCAGCCCCAGCATTTT
NA	TRBJ1-1	TRBV28	NA	CASSLWAGGGQDTEAFF	TGTGCCAGCAGTTTATGGGCGGGCGGGGGGCAGGACACTGAAGCTTTCTTT
NA	TRBJ2-2	TRBV10-3	NA	CAISIGGPGELFF	TGTGCCATCAGCATCGGGGGGCCCGGGGAGCTGTTTTTT
NA	TRBJ2-5	TRBV6-5	TRBD1	CASSFGQGRGETQYF	TGTGCCAGCAGTTTTGGACAGGGGAGGGGAGAGACCCAGTACTTC
NA	TRBJ1-2	TRBV5-1	NA	CASSLAQGSSYGYTF	TGCGCCAGCAGCTTGGCCCAGGGATCGAGCTATGGCTACACCTTC
once	TRBJ2-7	TRBV6-5	TRBD2	CASSYSGLAVYEQYF	TGTGCCAGCAGTTACTCAGGGCTAGCGGTCTACGAGCAGTACTTC
once	TRBJ2-3	TRBV11-3	TRBD1	CASSLIPGTGSTDTQYF	TGTGCCAGCAGCCTAATCCCCGGGACAGGCAGCACAGATACGCAGTATTTT
NA	TRBJ2-1	TRBV15	TRBD2	CATSSEPSGIYNEQFF	TGTGCCACCAGCAGTGAACCTAGCGGGATCTACAATGAGCAGTTCTTC
NA	TRBJ2-1	TRBV7-6	NA	CASSLSGSSYNEQFF	TGTGCCAGCAGCCTTTCTGGGAGCTCCTACAATGAGCAGTTCTTC
once	TRBJ1-4	TRBV6-5	TRBD1	CASSYGTGQRNEKLFF	TGTGCCAGCAGTTACGGGACAGGGCAGCGGAATGAAAAACTGTTTTTT
NA	TRBJ1-5	TRBV5-1	TRBD1	CASSPTGTGAGEAQHF	TGCGCCAGCAGCCCGACCGGGACAGGGGCAGGGGAGGCCCAGCATTTT
NA	TRBJ2-3	TRBV20-1	NA	CSASLGPGTDTQYF	TGCAGTGCTAGTTTGGGGCCCGGCACAGATACGCAGTATTTT
NA	TRBJ1-3	TRBV7-2	TRBD1	CASSLGPGQGRTGNTIYF	TGTGCCAGCAGCTTAGGGCCTGGACAGGGACGGACTGGAAACACCATATATTTT
NA	TRBJ2-2	TRBV7-8	TRBD1	CASSPPGTGGGGELFF	TGTGCCAGCAGCCCCCCCGGGACAGGGGGCGGCGGGGAGCTGTTTTTT
NA	TRBJ2-2	TRBV24-1	NA	CATRGEATTGELFF	TGTGCCACCAGGGGAGAGGCGACCACCGGGGAGCTGTTTTTT